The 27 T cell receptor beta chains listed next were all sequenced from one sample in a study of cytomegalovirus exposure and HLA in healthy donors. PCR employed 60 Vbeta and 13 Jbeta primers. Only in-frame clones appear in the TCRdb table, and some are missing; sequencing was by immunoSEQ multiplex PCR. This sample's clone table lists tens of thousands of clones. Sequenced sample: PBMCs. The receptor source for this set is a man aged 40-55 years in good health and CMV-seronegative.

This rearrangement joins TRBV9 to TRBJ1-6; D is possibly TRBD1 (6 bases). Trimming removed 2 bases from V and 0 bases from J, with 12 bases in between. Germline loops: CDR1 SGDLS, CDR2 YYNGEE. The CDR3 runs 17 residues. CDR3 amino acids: CASSVTDRSSYNSPLHF. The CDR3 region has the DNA TGTGCCAGCAGCGTCACAGACAGGAGCTCCTATAATTCACCCCTCCACTTT.

DNA of the CDR3: TGCGCCAGCAGCTTGGACAGGGGGCCTAGCACAGATACGCAGTATTTT. It translates to CASSLDRGPSTDTQYF. The rearrangement joins TRBV5-1 to TRBJ2-3; 9 bases line up with TRBD1. This CDR3 is 16 amino acids long. With V trimmed by 0 bases and J by 0 bases, 2 bases remained unmatched. In germline, CDR1 is SGHRS, CDR2 YFSETQ.

CDR3 protein: CASSLRATNEKLFF. Here the CDR3 DNA reads TGCGCCAGCAGCTTGCGCGCAACTAATGAAAAACTGTTTTTT. The chain links TRBV5-1 to TRBJ1-4; no firm D call. The V end lost 1 base, the J end lost 0 bases, and 4 bases lay between the germline ends. CDR3 length equals 14 residues. CDR1 SGHRS and CDR2 YFSETQ come from the germline V gene.

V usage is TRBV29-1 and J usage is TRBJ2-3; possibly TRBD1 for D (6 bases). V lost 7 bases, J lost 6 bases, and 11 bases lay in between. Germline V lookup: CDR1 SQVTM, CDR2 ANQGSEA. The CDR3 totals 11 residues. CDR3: CSAARGDTQYF. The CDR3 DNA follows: TGCAGCGCCGCTAGGGGGGATACGCAGTATTTT.

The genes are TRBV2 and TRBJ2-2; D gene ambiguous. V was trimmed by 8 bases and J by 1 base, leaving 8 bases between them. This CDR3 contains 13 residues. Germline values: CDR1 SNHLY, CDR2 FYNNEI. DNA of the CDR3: TGTGCCAGCGAGGCAGTGAACACCGGGGAGCTGTTTTTT. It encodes CASEAVNTGELFF.

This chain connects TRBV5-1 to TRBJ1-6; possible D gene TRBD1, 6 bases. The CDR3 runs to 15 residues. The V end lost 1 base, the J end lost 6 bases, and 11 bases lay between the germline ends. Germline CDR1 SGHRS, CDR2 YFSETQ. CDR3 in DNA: TGCGCCAGCAGCTTGCGGGGGGGCTCTAATTCACCCCTCCACTTT. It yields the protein CASSLRGGSNSPLHF.

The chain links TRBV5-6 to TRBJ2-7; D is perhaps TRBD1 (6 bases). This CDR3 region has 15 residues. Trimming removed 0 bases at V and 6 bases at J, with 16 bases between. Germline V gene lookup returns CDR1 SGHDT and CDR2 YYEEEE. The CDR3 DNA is TGTGCCAGCAGCTTGGGGACTCAGGGGATGGGCGAGCAGTACTTC. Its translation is CASSLGTQGMGEQYF.

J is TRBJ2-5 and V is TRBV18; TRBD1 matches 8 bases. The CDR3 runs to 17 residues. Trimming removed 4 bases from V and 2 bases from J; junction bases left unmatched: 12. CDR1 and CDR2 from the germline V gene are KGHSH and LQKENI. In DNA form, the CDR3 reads TGTGCCAGCTCACTGGGACGGGGGACAGGCTCTCAAGAGACCCAGTACTTC. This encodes CASSLGRGTGSQETQYF.

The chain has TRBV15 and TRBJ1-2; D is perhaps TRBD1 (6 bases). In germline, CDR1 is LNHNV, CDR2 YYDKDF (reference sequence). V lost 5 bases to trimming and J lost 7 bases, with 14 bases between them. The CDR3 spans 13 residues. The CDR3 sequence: CATSPRGGSGYTF. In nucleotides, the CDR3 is TGTGCCACCAGCCCCCGGGGGGGCTCTGGCTACACCTTC.

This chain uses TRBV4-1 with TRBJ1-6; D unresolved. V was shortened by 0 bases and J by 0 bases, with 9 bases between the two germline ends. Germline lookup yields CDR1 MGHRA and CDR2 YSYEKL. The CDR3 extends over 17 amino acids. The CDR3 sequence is CASSQDEGSSYNSPLHF. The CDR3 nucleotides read TGCGCCAGCAGCCAAGATGAGGGAAGCTCCTATAATTCACCCCTCCACTTT.

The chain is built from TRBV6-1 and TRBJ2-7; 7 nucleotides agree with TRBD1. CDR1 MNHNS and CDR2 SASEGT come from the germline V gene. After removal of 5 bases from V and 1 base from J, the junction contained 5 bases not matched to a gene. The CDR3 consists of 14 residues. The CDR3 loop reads CASSQTGTSYEQYF. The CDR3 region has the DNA TGTGCCAGCAGTCAGACAGGGACATCCTACGAGCAGTACTTC.

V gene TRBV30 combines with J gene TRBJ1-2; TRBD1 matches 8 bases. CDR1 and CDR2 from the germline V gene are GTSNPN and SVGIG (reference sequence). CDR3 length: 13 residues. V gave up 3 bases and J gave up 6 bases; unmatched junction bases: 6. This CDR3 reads CAWRHGQGHGYTF. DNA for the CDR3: TGTGCCTGGAGGCACGGACAGGGTCATGGCTACACCTTC. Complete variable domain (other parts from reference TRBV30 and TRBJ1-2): SQTIHQWPATLVQPVGSPLSLECTVEGTSNPNLYWYRQAAGRGLQLLFYSVGIGQISSEVPQNLSASRPQDRQFILSSKKLLLSDSGFYLCAWRHGQGHGYTFGSGTRLTVV.

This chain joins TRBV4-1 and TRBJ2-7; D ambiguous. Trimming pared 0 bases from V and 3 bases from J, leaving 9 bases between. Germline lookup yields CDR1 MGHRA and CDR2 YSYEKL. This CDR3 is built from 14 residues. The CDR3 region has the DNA TGCGCCAGCAGCCAAGATGGCGGAAACTACGAGCAGTACTTC. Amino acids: CASSQDGGNYEQYF.

The CDR3 DNA follows: TGCGCCAGCAGTCCGACCAGCGTTTCAGATACGCAGTATTTT. The encoded protein is CASSPTSVSDTQYF. The V and J genes are TRBV23-1 and TRBJ2-3; no clear D gene. TRBV23-1 is an ORF, with its function uncertain. This CDR3 has 14 residues. The V gene lost 4 bases and the J gene lost 4 bases, with 12 bases spanning the gap.

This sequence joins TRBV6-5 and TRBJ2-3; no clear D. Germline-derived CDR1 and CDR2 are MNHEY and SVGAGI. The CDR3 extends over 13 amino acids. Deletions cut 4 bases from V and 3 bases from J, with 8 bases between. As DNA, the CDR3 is TGTGCCAGCAGTTCCCCTGCGACAGATACGCAGTATTTT. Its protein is CASSSPATDTQYF.

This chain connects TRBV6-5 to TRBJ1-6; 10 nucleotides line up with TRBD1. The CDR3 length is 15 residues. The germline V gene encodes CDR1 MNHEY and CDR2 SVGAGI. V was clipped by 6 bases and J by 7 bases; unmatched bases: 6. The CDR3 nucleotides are TGTGCCAGCAGGGCCGACAGGGGGCGGAATTCACCCCTCCACTTT. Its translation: CASRADRGRNSPLHF.

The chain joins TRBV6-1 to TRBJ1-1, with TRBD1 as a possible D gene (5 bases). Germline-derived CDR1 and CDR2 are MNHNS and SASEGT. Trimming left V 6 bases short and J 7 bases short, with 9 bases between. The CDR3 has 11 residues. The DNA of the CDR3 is TGTGCCAGCAGCCAGGGAGGTGAAGCTTTCTTT. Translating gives CASSQGGEAFF.

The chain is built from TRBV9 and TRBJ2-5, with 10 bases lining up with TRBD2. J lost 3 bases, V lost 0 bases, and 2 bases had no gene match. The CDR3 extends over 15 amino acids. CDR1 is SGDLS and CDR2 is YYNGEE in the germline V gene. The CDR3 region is CASSVAGLAEETQYF. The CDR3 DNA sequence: TGTGCCAGCAGCGTAGCTGGACTAGCGGAAGAGACCCAGTACTTC.

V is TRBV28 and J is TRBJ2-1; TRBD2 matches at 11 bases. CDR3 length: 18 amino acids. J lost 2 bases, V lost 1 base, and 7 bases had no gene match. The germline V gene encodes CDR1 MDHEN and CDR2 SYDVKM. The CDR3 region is CASSLLSLAGGPYNEQFF. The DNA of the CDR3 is TGTGCCAGCAGTTTATTGAGTCTAGCGGGGGGCCCCTACAATGAGCAGTTCTTC.

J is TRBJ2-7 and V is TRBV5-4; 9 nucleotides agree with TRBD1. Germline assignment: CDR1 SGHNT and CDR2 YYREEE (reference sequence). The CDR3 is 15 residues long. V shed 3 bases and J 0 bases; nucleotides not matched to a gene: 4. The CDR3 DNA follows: TGTGCCAGCAGCTGGGGGGACAGGGTCTCCTACGAGCAGTACTTC. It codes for CASSWGDRVSYEQYF.

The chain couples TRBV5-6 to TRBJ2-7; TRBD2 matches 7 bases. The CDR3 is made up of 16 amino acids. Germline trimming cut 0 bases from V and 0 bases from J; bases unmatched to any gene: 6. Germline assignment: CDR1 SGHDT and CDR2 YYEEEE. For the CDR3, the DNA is TGTGCCAGCAGCTTGGGAGCGGGGACCACCTCCTACGAGCAGTACTTC. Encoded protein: CASSLGAGTTSYEQYF. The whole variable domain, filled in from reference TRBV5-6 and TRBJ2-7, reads DAGVTQSPTHLIKTRGQQVTLRCSPKSGHDTVSWYQQALGQGPQFIFQYYEEEERQRGNFPDRFSGHQFPNYSSELNVNALLLGDSALYLCASSLGAGTTSYEQYFGPGTRLTVT.

The CDR3 is CASSVAPGTSNEQFF. CDR3 nucleotide sequence: TGTGCCAGCAGCGTCGCCCCAGGGACAAGTAATGAGCAGTTCTTC. V gene TRBV9 combines with J gene TRBJ2-1; perhaps TRBD1 as D (6 bases). Trimming removed 2 bases from V and 7 bases from J, with 16 bases in between. Germline loops: CDR1 SGDLS, CDR2 YYNGEE. This CDR3 is built from 15 residues. Combining the CDR3 with reference TRBV9 and TRBJ2-1 gives the whole variable domain DSGVTQTPKHLITATGQRVTLRCSPRSGDLSVYWYQQSLDQGLQFLIQYYNGEERAKGNILERFSAQQFPDLHSELNLSSLELGDSALYFCASSVAPGTSNEQFFGPGTRLTVL.

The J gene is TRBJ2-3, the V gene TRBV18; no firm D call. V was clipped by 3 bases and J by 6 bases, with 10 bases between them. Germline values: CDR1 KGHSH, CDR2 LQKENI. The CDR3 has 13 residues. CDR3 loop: CASSPVLVDTQYF. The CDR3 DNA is TGTGCCAGCTCACCCGTGCTAGTGGATACGCAGTATTTT.

The DNA for the CDR3 is TGCGCCAGCAGTGTGGGGACAGGGGCAGATACGCAGTATTTT. Protein sequence: CASSVGTGADTQYF. The chain recombines TRBV10-1 with TRBJ2-3; 10 bases map to TRBD1. Germline V gives CDR1 WNHNN, CDR2 SYGVQD (reference sequence). V lost 4 bases and J lost 4; bases outside the gene matches: 2. This CDR3 has 14 amino acids.

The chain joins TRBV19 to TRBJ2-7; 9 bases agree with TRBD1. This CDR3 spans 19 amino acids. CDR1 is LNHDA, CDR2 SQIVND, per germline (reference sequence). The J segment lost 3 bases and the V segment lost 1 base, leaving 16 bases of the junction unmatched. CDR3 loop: CASSIVFPGTGRNLYEQYF. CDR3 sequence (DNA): TGTGCCAGTAGTATAGTTTTCCCCGGGACAGGGAGAAATCTCTACGAGCAGTACTTC.

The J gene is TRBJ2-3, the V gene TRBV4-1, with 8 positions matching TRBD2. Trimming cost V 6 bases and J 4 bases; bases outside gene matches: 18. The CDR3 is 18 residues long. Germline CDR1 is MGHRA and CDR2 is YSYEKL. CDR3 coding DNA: TGCGCCAGCAGTCGGGGGGGTAGTACCACAAGACAGTCAGATACGCAGTATTTT. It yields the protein CASSRGGSTTRQSDTQYF.

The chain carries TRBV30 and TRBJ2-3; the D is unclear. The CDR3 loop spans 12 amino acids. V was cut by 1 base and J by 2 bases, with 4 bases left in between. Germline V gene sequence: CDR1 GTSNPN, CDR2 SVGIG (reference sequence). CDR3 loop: CAWSDNTDTQYF. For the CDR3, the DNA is TGTGCCTGGAGTGATAACACAGATACGCAGTATTTT. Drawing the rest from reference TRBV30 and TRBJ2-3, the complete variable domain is SQTIHQWPATLVQPVGSPLSLECTVEGTSNPNLYWYRQAAGRGLQLLFYSVGIGQISSEVPQNLSASRPQDRQFILSSKKLLLSDSGFYLCAWSDNTDTQYFGPGTRLTVL.